Listed below are T cell receptor beta chains from one sample, sequenced in a study of blood T cell repertoires in COVID-19. Generated by immunoSEQ multiplex PCR, the TCRdb table keeps only in-frame clones and is missing some. There are 270,000 or so clones in the sample; under 95% occur only once, and 2.5% to 3% lies in the top ten. Source material: PBMCs or T cells enriched from blood (not recorded which). These receptor sequences come from a man aged 40-50 years who had been exposed to COVID-19. CDR3s leave out the opening cysteine and the closing phenylalanine or tryptophan.

CDR3	V	J
ATSSGQRDTGELF	TRBV15	TRBJ2-2
ASSVGDSAGTEAF	TRBV9	TRBJ1-1
ASSVEPGWNTDTQY	TRBV9	TRBJ2-3
ASNGLAGGTGELF	TRBV5-4	TRBJ2-2
AWTVTSSYNSPLH	TRBV30	TRBJ1-6
ASSPTGDLGGYT	TRBV3-1/TRBV3-2	TRBJ1-2
ASSTMAGRNDEQF	TRBV5-1	TRBJ2-1
ATRAAAGELF	TRBV24-1	TRBJ2-2
ASSYSVGGPDTQY	TRBV6-6	TRBJ2-3
ASSAGSTERETQY	TRBV9	TRBJ2-5
AWSVDRAAFNEQF	TRBV30	TRBJ2-1
ASSRSGGDHEQY	TRBV4-1	TRBJ2-7
ASSESYRGDVDEQF	TRBV10-1	TRBJ2-1
ASSQPGQGLGDYGYT	TRBV4-1	TRBJ1-2
ASSTQSGESYEQY	TRBV4-3	TRBJ2-7
ASSSGGRANEQF	TRBV7-2	TRBJ2-1
ARSFPGRDSNQPQH	TRBV28	TRBJ1-5
ASSQESWQGRGQPQH	TRBV4-2	TRBJ1-5
ASSPEIGNYNEQF	TRBV9	TRBJ2-1
ASSQAPLAGGVETQY	TRBV4-1	TRBJ2-5
ASSGRGERGEQF	TRBV9	TRBJ2-1
ASSPSPGTSGSFSYEQY	TRBV28	TRBJ2-7
ASSDTGNSPLH	TRBV19	TRBJ1-6
ASSTSGASGPAEETQY	TRBV5-1	TRBJ2-5
ASTLFPNYGYT	TRBV28	TRBJ1-2
ASSSAAGRAKTGELF	TRBV28	TRBJ2-2
ASSTRTGVGGYT	TRBV28	TRBJ1-2
ASSPGRAGFSGNTIY	TRBV4-1	TRBJ1-3
ASSPDRDTEKLF	TRBV7-9	TRBJ1-4
ASENSLNYGYT	TRBV28	TRBJ1-2
AISETSGRSHNEQF	TRBV10-3	TRBJ2-1
ASNRLAGVYEQY	TRBV28	TRBJ2-7
ASTPSQGEQF	TRBV12-3/TRBV12-4	TRBJ2-1
ASSRGTGIRRDNEQF	TRBV19	TRBJ2-1
ASRGARTAFEQY	TRBV28	TRBJ2-7
ASSFGGAFTGELF	TRBV28	TRBJ2-2
ASSVGTGVYEQY	TRBV7-3	TRBJ2-7
ASSPPGSYEQY	TRBV18	TRBJ2-7
ASATSAYETQY	TRBV12-3/TRBV12-4	TRBJ2-5
ASSLEGQGGGYGYT	TRBV5-1	TRBJ1-2
ASPGTRAGYEQY	TRBV27	TRBJ2-7
ASSSFGQGRYEQY	TRBV5-5	TRBJ2-7
ASSGLAGEGDTQY	TRBV27	TRBJ2-3
ATAGQGGNTEAF	TRBV24-1	TRBJ1-1
ASSPNRGSSNQPQH	TRBV28	TRBJ1-5
ASRGTSGRNEQF	TRBV28	TRBJ2-1
ASSLSLRGGTDTQY	TRBV27	TRBJ2-3
ASVQGPWGAF	TRBV6-5	TRBJ1-1
ASRDIKLDAGNNEQF	TRBV2	TRBJ2-1
SVPRGLAEETQY	TRBV29-1	TRBJ2-5
ASKIGTGNSPLH	TRBV27	TRBJ1-6
ASSEFAGVTYEQY	TRBV9	TRBJ2-7
ASSHPSGGISSYEQY	TRBV4-2	TRBJ2-7
ASSLAETSGQETQY	TRBV5-4	TRBJ2-5
ASSYQTSGAYNEQF	TRBV5-1	TRBJ2-1
ASSSGQGRSYGYT	TRBV7-6	TRBJ1-2
ASSRTVGQPQH	TRBV6-5	TRBJ1-5